What follows is one TCR beta chain and its context. What it recognizes is unknown. The data originate from a study of T cell responses to AZD1222 COVID-19 vaccine. The protocol was immunoSEQ multiplex PCR, while the TCRdb copy is restricted to in-frame clones and leaves out a portion. The sample records some 150,000 clones, approximately 88% being singletons. Trimming left V 1 base short and J 0 bases short, with 6 bases between. The CDR3 contains 14 residues. The germline V gene has CDR1 LGHDT and CDR2 YNNKEL (reference sequence). Overall study results and limits: Seropositive status at baseline applied to only 6 or 7 AZD1222 recipients. Researchers took repertoire samples only after the peak T cell response had come.

V gene TRBV3-1 (or the pseudogene TRBV3-2) combines with J gene TRBJ1-2; D is uncertain. The sequenced sample was peripheral blood, obtained on day 0 of MenACWY control vaccination. The origin of this receptor is an adult in good health. CDR3 DNA: TGTGCCAGCAGCCAAGTTGTCTCTAACTATGGCTACACCTTC. Its translation is CASSQVVSNYGYTF.